Listed here is a single T cell receptor (beta chain). Germline V lookup: CDR1 SGDLS, CDR2 YYNGEE. The CDR3 extends over 16 amino acids. The ends were cut back, 4 bases at V and 0 bases at J, with 14 bases in the middle. Using immunoSEQ multiplex PCR, the repertoire was profiled, and TCRdb retains in-frame clones only, with some absent. This table holds around 140,000 clones, over 65% found once. This entry comes from a study of blood T cell repertoires in COVID-19. Specimen: peripheral blood. This chain joins TRBV9 and TRBJ1-3, with D perhaps matching TRBD1 (5 bases). This TCR derives from a human donor in a cohort sampled during active COVID-19. The CDR3 loop reads CASSPLGLSSGNTIYF. The CDR3 DNA sequence: TGTGCCAGCAGCCCCCTGGGACTTTCCTCTGGAAACACCATATATTTT.